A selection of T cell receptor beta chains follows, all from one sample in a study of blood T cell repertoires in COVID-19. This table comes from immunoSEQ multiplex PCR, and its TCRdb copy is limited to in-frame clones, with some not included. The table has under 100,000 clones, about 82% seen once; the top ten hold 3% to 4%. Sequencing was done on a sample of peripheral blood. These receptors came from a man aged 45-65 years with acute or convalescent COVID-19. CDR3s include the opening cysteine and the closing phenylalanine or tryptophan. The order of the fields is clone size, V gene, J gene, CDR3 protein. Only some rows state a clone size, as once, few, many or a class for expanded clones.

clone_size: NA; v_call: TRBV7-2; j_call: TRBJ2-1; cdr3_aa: CASSSAAGDYEQFF
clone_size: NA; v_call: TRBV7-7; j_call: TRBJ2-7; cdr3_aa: CASSLAYGYEQYF
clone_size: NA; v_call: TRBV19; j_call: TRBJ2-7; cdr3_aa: CASKQTRTGSYEQYF
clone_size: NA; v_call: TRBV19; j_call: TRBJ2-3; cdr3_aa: CASSTKRGRDSTQYF
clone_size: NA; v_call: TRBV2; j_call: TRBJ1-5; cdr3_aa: CASSDTPLGPRGDQPQHF
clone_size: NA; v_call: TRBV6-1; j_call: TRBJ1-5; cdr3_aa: CASSEFGGDSNQPQHF
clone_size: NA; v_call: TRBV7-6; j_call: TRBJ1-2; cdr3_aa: CASSSVSGTGYGYTF
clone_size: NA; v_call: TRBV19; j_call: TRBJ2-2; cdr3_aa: CASSKIRGRTGELFF
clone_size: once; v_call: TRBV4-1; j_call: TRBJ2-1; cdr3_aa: CASSQDTASEAYNEQFF
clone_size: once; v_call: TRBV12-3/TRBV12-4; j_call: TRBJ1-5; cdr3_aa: CASNIMNQPQHF
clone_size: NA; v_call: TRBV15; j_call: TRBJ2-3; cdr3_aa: CATALAGSDTQYF
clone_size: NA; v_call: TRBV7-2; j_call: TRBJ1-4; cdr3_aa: CASSKTGGTTNEKLFF
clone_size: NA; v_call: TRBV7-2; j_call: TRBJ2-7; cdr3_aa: CASSLAGQGYEQYF
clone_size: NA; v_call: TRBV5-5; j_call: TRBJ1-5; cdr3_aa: CASSSGGNQPQHF
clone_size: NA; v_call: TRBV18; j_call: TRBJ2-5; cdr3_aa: CASSGGQQETQYF
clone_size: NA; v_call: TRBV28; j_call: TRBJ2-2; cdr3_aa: CASSWGTGDIPGPGELFF
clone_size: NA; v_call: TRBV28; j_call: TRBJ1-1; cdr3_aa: CASRSGANTEAFF
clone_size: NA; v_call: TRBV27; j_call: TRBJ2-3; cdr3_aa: CASSNRGLAGDVITDTQYF
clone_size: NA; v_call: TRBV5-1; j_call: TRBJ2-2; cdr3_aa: CASSVQGGTGELFF
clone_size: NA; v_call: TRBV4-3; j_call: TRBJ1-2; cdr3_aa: CASSQDRGTVRYGYTF
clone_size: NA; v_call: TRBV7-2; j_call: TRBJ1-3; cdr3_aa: CASTAYGGTGNTIYF
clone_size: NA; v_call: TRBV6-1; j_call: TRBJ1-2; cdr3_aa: CASSEFQGGSGGYTF
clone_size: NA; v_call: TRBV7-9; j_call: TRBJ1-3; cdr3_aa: CASSSPAGQGSGNTIYF
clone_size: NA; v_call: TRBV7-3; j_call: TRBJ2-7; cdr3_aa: CASSLQSGPSYEQYF
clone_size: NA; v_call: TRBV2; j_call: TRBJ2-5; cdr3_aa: CASSGRTGQETQYF
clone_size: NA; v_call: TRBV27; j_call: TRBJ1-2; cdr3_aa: CASSPWTGPDYGYTF
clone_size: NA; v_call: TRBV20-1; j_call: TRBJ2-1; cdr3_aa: CSASPLAGGPSSYNEQFF
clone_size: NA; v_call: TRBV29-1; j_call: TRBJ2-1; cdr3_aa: CSVEPGLAGSNEQFF
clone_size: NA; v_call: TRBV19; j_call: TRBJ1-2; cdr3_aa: CASNGLGGGPVGYTF
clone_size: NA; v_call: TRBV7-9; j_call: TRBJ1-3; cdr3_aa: CASSLGEVSGNTIYF
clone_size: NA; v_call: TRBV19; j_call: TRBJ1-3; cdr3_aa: CASSIDRVGNTIYF
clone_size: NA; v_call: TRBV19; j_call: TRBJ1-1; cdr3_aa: CASREGVIAEAFF
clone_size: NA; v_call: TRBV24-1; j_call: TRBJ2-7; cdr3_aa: CATADRDYEQYF
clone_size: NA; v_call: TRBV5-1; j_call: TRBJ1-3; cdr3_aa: CASSLGDGGSRNTIYF
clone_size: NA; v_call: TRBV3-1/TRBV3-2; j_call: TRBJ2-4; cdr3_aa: CASSQDGQGKNIQYF
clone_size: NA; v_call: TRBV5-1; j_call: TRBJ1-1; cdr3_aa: CASSFGEVGTEAFF
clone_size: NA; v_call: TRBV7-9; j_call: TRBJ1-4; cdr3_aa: CASSSGQSNEKLFF